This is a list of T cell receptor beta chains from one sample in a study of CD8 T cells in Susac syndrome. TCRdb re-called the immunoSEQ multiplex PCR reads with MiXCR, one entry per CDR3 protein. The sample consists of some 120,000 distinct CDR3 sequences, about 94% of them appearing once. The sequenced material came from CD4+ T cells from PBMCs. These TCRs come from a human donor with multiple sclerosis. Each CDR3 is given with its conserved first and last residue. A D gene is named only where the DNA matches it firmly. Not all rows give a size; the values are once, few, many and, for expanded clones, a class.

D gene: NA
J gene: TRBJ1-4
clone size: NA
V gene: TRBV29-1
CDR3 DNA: TGCAGCGTTCGAGGCGAGGGAAATGAAAAACTGTTTTTT
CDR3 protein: CSVRGEGNEKLFF

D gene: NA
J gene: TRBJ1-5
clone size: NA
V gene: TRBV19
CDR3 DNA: TGTGCCAGTAGCACCACCTGGGTGAATCAGCCCCAGCATTTT
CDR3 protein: CASSTTWVNQPQHF

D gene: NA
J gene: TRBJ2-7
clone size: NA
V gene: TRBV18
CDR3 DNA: TGTGCCAGCTCATCCCCCGCCAGCGGTGCCTCCTACGAGCAGTACTTC
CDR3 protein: CASSSPASGASYEQYF

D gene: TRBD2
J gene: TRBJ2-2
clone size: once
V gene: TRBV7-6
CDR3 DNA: TGTGCCAGCAGCTTAGCCTTAGCGGGGGGATACACCGGGGAGCTGTTTTTT
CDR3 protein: CASSLALAGGYTGELFF

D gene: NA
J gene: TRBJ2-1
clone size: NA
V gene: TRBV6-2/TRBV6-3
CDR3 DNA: TGTGCCAGCAGAACGGGGGCCGGCGATGAGCAGTTCTTC
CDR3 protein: CASRTGAGDEQFF

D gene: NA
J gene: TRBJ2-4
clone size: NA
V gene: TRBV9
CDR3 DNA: TGTGCCAGCAGCGTCGACCGGGACAACCAGTACTTC
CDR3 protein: CASSVDRDNQYF

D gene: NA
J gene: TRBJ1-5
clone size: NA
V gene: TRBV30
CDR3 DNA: TGTGCCTGGAGTGTATCATTCCAGGGAAGTCAGCCCCAGCATTTT
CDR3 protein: CAWSVSFQGSQPQHF

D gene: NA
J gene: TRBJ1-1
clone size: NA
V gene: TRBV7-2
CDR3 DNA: TGTGCCAGCAGCTCCTTCGGGGGTGGGACTGAAGCTTTCTTT
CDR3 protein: CASSSFGGGTEAFF

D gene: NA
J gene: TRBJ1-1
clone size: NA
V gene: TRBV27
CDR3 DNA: TGTGCCACCAAGAGGGCAGGATTGAACACTGAAGCTTTCTTT
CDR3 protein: CATKRAGLNTEAFF

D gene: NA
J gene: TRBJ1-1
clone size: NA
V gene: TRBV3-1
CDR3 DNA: TGTGCCAGCACGGACCAAGGACCCAGGAAGACTGAAGCTTTCTTT
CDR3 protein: CASTDQGPRKTEAFF

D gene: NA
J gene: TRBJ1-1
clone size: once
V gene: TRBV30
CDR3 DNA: TGTGCCTGGAGTATGGAGAACACTGAAGCTTTCTTT
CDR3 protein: CAWSMENTEAFF

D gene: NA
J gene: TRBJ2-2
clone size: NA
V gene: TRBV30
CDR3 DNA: TGTGCCTGGAGTGTACAAGTCACCGGGGAGCTGTTTTTT
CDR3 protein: CAWSVQVTGELFF

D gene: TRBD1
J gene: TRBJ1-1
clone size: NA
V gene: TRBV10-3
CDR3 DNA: TGTGCCATCAGGACTACAGGGGAACAGAGCACTGAAGCTTTCTTT
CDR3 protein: CAIRTTGEQSTEAFF

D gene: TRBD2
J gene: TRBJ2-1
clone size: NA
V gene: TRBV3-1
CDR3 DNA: TGTGCCAGCACTTCCAGCGGGGGAGCTGAGGGGTACAATGAGCAGTTCTTC
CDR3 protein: CASTSSGGAEGYNEQFF

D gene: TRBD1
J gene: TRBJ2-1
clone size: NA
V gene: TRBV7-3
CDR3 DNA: TGTGCCAGCAGCCGCTCGGGACAGGGAGCCAATGAGCAGTTCTTC
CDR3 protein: CASSRSGQGANEQFF

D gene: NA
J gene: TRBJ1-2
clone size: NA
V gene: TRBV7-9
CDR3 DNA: TGTGCCAGCAGCTTGTCGGGGGAGACGGGAGAGGGTGGCTACACCTTC
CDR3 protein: CASSLSGETGEGGYTF

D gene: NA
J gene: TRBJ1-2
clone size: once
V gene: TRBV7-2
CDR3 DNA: TGTGCCAGCAGCTTAGGAGGGAAGAGGAACTATGGCTACACCTTC
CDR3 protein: CASSLGGKRNYGYTF

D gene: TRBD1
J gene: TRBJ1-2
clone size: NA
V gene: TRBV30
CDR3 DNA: TGTGCCTGGGACGATTTTCCGGGACAGGGGGCAGGCTATGGCTACACCTTC
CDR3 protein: CAWDDFPGQGAGYGYTF